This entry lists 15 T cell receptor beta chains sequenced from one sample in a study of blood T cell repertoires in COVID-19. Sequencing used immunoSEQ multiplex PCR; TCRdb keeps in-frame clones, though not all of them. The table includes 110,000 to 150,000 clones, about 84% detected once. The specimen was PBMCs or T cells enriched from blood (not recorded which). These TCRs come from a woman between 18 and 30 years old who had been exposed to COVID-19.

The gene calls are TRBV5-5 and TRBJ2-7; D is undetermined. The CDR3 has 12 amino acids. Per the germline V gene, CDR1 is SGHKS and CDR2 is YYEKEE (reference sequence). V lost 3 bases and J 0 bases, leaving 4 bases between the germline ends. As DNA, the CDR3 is TGTGCCAGCAGCTACAGCTCCTACGAGCAGTACTTC. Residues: CASSYSSYEQYF.

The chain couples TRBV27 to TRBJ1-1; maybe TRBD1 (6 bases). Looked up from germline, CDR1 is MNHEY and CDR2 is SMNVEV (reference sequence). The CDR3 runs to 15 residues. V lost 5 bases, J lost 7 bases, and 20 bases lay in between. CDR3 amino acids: CASSLTLSGAVEAFF. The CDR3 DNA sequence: TGTGCCAGCAGTCTCACTCTCTCAGGGGCGGTTGAAGCTTTCTTT.

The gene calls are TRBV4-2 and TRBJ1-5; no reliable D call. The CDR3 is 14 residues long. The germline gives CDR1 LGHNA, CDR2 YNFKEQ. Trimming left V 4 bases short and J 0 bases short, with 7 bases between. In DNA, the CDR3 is TGTGCCAGCAGCCCAGACTATAGCAATCAGCCCCAGCATTTT. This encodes CASSPDYSNQPQHF.

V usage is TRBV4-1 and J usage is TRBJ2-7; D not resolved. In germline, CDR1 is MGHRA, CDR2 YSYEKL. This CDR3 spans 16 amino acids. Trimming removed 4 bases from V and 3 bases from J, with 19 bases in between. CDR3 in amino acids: CASSPRVVSERYEQYF. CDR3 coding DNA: TGCGCCAGCAGCCCCCGGGTGGTCAGCGAACGCTACGAGCAGTACTTC.

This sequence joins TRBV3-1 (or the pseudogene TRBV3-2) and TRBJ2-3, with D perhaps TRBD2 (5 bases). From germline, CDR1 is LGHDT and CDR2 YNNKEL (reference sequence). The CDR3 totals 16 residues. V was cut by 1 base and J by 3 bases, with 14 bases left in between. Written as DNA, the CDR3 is TGTGCCAGCAGCCAAGTGGTGGGAGAGTCGACAGATACGCAGTATTTT. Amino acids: CASSQVVGESTDTQYF.

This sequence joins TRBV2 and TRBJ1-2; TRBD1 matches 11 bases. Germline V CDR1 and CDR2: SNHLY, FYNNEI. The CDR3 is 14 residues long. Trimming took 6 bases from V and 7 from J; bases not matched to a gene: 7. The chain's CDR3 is CASSVGTGGGGYTF. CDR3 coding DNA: TGTGCCAGCAGCGTAGGGACAGGGGGTGGTGGCTACACCTTC.

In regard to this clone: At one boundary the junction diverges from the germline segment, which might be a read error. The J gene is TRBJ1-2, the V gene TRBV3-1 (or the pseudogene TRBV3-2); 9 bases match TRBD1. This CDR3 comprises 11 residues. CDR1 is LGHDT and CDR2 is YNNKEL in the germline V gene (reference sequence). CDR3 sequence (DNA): TGTGCCAGCAGCCAAGGGGACAGGGTGAGCTTC. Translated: CASSQGDRVSF.

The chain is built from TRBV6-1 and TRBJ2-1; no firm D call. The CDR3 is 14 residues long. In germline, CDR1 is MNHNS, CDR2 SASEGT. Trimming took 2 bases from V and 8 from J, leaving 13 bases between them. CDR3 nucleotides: TGTGCCAGCAGTGAATTGGGCTATTTGCATGAGCAGTTCTTC. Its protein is CASSELGYLHEQFF.

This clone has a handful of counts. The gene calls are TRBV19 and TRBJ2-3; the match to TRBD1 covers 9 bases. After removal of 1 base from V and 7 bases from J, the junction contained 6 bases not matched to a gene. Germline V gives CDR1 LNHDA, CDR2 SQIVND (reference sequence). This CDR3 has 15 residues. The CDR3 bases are TGTGCCAGTAGTATAGGGGACAGGGTGTGGCATACGCAGTATTTT. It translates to CASSIGDRVWHTQYF.

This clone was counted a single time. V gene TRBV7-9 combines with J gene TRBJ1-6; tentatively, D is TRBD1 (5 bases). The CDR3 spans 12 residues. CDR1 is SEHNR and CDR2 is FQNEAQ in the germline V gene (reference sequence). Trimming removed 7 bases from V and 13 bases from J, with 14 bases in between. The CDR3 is CASTPSGGPLHF. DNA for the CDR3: TGTGCCAGCACACCCTCCGGGGGGCCCCTCCACTTT.

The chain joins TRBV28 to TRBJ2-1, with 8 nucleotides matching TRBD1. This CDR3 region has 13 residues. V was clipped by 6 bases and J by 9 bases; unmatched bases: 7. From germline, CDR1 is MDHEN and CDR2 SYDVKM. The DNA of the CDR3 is TGTGCCAGCAGAAACGGACAGGGAGGTGAGCAGTTCTTC. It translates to CASRNGQGGEQFF.

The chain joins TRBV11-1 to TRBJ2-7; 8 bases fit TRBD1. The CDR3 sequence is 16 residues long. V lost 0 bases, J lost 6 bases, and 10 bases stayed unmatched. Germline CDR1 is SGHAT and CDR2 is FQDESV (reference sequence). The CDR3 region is CASSLASGPGGGEQYF. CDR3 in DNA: TGTGCCAGCAGCTTAGCTTCGGGGCCAGGGGGCGGCGAGCAGTACTTC.

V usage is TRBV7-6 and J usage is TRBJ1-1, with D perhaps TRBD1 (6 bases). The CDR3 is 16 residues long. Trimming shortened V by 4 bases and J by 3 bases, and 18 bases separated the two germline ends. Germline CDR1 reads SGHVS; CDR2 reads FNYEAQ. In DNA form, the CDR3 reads TGTGCCAGCAGCTCCGGACCAGGGGCGTTTGACACTGAAGCTTTCTTT. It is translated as CASSSGPGAFDTEAFF.

Here the CDR3 DNA reads TGTGCCAGCAAGCGGTCCGTTAATGAAAAACTGTTTTTT. It yields the protein CASKRSVNEKLFF. The rearrangement links TRBV2 to TRBJ1-4; no clear D. This CDR3 contains 13 residues. CDR1 is SNHLY and CDR2 is FYNNEI in the germline V gene. V was clipped by 7 bases and J by 4 bases, with 10 bases between them. The variable domain in full, completed from reference TRBV2 and TRBJ1-4, reads EPEVTQTPSHQVTQMGQEVILRCVPISNHLYFYWYRQILGQKVEFLVSFYNNEISEKSEIFDDQFSVERPDGSNFTLKIRSTKLEDSAMYFCASKRSVNEKLFFGSGTQLSVL.

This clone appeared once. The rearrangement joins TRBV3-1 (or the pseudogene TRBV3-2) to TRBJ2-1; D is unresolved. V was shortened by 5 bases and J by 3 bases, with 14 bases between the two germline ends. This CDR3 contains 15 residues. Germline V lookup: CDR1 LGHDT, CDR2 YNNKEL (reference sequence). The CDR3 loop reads CASSSTPSGYNEQFF. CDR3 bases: TGTGCCAGCAGCTCAACTCCGTCCGGCTACAATGAGCAGTTCTTC.